This section outlines one T cell receptor beta chain sequence together with its context. Antigen unknown. This sample is part of a study of cytomegalovirus exposure and HLA in healthy donors. About the research overall: An analysis done earlier identified some 120 million unique TCR beta sequences from roughly 190 million T cells.

Study results and caveats: Reportedly, fewer N-insertions than the approximately 700-donor mean appeared in an Asian-associated ancestry cluster in a later analysis.

Germline V gene data show CDR1 as SGHVS and CDR2 as FQNEAQ. The CDR3 spans 15 residues. V shed 3 bases, J shed 5 bases, and the junction held 6 bases outside the gene matches. In the PCR, 60 Vbeta and 13 Jbeta primers were used. Clones were sequenced by immunoSEQ multiplex PCR, and TCRdb holds only the in-frame ones, with some missing. Of roughly 86,000 clones listed, 50% to 75% were seen once; the top ten hold roughly 3.9%. This receptor was obtained from a man between 25 and 39 years old in good health and CMV-seronegative. Material for sequencing was PBMCs. The gene calls are TRBV7-8 and TRBJ1-1, with TRBD1 identical over 10 bases. Here the CDR3 DNA reads TGTGCCAGCAGCTTTCAGACAGGGGGCAAGACTGAAGCTTTCTTT. Translation gives CASSFQTGGKTEAFF.